This record concerns one T cell receptor (beta chain) sequence. The data were obtained in a study of shared clonotypes between healthy human individuals. Looking at the study overall: Every donor yielded three CD4 naive, three CD4 memory, two CD8 naive and one CD8 memory plate.

Using immunoSEQ multiplex PCR, the repertoire was profiled, and TCRdb retains in-frame clones only, with some absent. The top ten hold 0.057% of the sample, which has some 580,000 clones, approximately 97% seen once. From germline, CDR1 is SEHNR and CDR2 FQNEAQ (reference sequence). The CDR3 has 15 amino acids. V was clipped by 2 bases and J by 7 bases; unmatched bases: 4. This chain uses TRBV7-9 with TRBJ1-4; 10 bases fit TRBD1. This clonotype was sampled from a woman aged 25 to 45 in good health. The specimen was naive CD4+ T cells sorted from blood. Subset noted: CD45RA+ positively selected. The CDR3 spells CASSLTRDRGEKLFF. The DNA for the CDR3 is TGTGCCAGCAGCTTAACTCGGGACAGGGGTGAAAAACTGTTTTTT. The variable domain in full, with the rest retrieved from reference TRBV7-9 and TRBJ1-4, is DTGVSQNPRHKITKRGQNVTFRCDPISEHNRLYWYRQTLGQGPEFLTYFQNEAQLEKSRLLSDRFSAERPKGSFSTLEIQRTEQGDSAMYLCASSLTRDRGEKLFFGSGTQLSVL.